This T cell receptor beta chain was profiled in a study of blood T cell repertoires in COVID-19. The assay was immunoSEQ multiplex PCR, and TCRdb's table has in-frame clones only and misses some. The top ten clones hold under 6.5% of a sample with about 240,000 clones, about 86% of them seen once. Germline-derived CDR1 and CDR2 are MRHNA and SNTAGT. V dropped 0 bases and J dropped 5; count of bases not matched to a gene: 4. CDR3 length: 15 residues. V is TRBV6-4 and J is TRBJ2-4; the match to TRBD2 covers 7 bases. The sample comprised peripheral blood. This sequence originates from a man aged 55 to 70 with acute or convalescent COVID-19. The CDR3 protein is CASSDSREGQNIQYF. As DNA, the CDR3 is TGTGCCAGCAGTGACTCAAGGGAGGGCCAAAACATTCAGTACTTC.